This T cell receptor (beta chain) was identified during a study of cytomegalovirus exposure and HLA in healthy donors. With 1 base removed from V and 1 base from J, the gap between germline ends came to 12 bases. The germline gives CDR1 LGHNA, CDR2 YNFKEQ. The CDR3 has 16 amino acids. Study findings and constraints: Likely technical artifact: a cluster of highly shared sequence variants. TCR beta sequences reportedly predicted most subjects' HLA-A and HLA-B alleles accurately. Productive status was seen about 90% or about 30% of the time for most TCR beta V segments in an earlier analysis. No immune exposure information besides CMV serostatus was available.

Points on this clone: What it recognizes is unknown.

60 Vbeta and 13 Jbeta primers were used in PCR. Repertoires were generated with immunoSEQ multiplex PCR, while TCRdb's copy carries only in-frame clones and drops some. The data include more than 85,000 clones; the top ten clones carry less than 7%. J is TRBJ2-3 and V is TRBV4-2, with D perhaps matching TRBD2 (7 bases). The source material was PBMCs. This TCR was sampled from a girl between 10 and 17 years old in good health and CMV-seropositive. CDR3 nucleotides: TGTGCCAGCAGCCAAGTAGAGGGGGGGCGCACAGATACGCAGTATTTT. Translation: CASSQVEGGRTDTQYF.